This T cell receptor (beta chain) was obtained from a study of cytomegalovirus exposure and HLA in healthy donors. Study results and caveats: What a later analysis showed was that several of the most significant clusters appeared linked to common viral pathogens.

The PCR employed 60 Vbeta primers together with 13 Jbeta primers. Some clones are missing from TCRdb's copy, which holds only in-frame ones; the method was immunoSEQ multiplex PCR. The sample holds 150,000 or so clones, 78% seen once. A note on this clone: Its antigen is not known.

This CDR3 contains 13 residues. Germline V CDR1 and CDR2: MNHNS, SASEGT. This receptor was identified in a man aged 35-49 years in good health and CMV-seropositive. J is TRBJ2-5 and V is TRBV6-1; tentative D call: TRBD1 (5 bases). Judging by the DNA end, TRBJ2-7 fits better; the J call may be wrong. The sequencing input was PBMCs. CDR3 in DNA: TGTGCCAGCAGTGCGACAGAGCTCTACGAGCAGTACTTC. This encodes CASSATELYEQYF.